Listed here is a single TCR beta chain. The specificity of this receptor is unknown. No per-base quality is available; no much larger clone lies one base away. Other DNA sequences within the sample encode an identical CDR3. The sample is drawn from a study of control samples from healthy donors and cancer patients (dated by TCRdb to between 2020 and 2021). Receptor amplification or capture employed the immunoSEQ multiplex PCR assay. Imported from immuneACCESS, the table was reduced by TCRdb to in-frame sequences with V and J called. These copies leave out some clones; in studies compared against another copy, an unresolved V gene accounts for under half, and the cause of the remainder is not known. The sample records roughly 150,000 clones, 92% of which are singletons. The top ten constitute 0.68% of the sample. V has 0 bases trimmed and J has 5 bases trimmed; junction bases matching no gene number 2. The CDR3 has 15 amino acids, counting the end cysteine and phenylalanine. Just CDR3 DNA is preserved here, 45 bases in frame from base 1. The germline V gene supplies CDR1 SGHRS and CDR2 YFSETQ.

The V gene is TRBV5-1 and the J gene is TRBJ1-4; 9 of the junction bases match TRBD1. Specimen: blood. This TCR came from a woman in her 30s in good health. The CDR3: CASSLVGQGNEKLFF. The DNA sequence follows: TGCGCCAGCAGCTTGGTGGGACAGGGAAATGAAAAACTGTTTTTT.